These 6 T cell receptor beta chains share one sample of origin, sequenced in a study of identical twins. Each CDR3 protein gets one entry after TCRdb re-called the 5' RACE reads with MiXCR. The repertoire holds about 530,000 distinct CDR3 sequences, with roughly 15% as singletons. This sample was shared with a second study, whose subject was yellow fever vaccine responses in identical twins.

Specimen: CD4+ T cells sorted from blood. All receptors derive from a woman between 18 and 29 years old in good health.

This clonotype was picked up a small number of times. The V call is TRBV7-8, the J call TRBJ2-4; D gene ambiguous. The V gene lost 5 bases and the J gene lost 0 bases, with 14 bases spanning the gap. The CDR3 runs to 16 residues. From germline, CDR1 is SGHVS and CDR2 FQNEAQ. The CDR3 loop is CASSTGPALAKNIQYF. Here the CDR3 DNA reads TGTGCCAGCAGCACCGGACCAGCCTTAGCCAAAAACATTCAGTACTTC. Supplemented by reference TRBV7-8 and TRBJ2-4, the full variable domain reads GAGVSQSPRYKVAKRGQDVALRCDPISGHVSLFWYQQALGQGPEFLTYFQNEAQLDKSGLPSDRFFAERPEGSVSTLKIQRTQQEDSAVYLCASSTGPALAKNIQYFGAGTRLSVL.

This clonotype turned up a few times. This sequence joins TRBV20-1 and TRBJ2-1, with D possibly matching TRBD1 (6 bases). This CDR3 contains 16 residues. V lost 1 base and J lost 4, with 17 bases in between. Germline V lookup: CDR1 DFQATT, CDR2 SNEGSKA (reference sequence). CDR3 nucleotides: TGCAGTGCTAGAGGAGTCGGTGGGGGCTCATACAATGAGCAGTTCTTC. Protein: CSARGVGGGSYNEQFF.

The CDR3 reads CASRGEPYEQYF. The CDR3 nucleotides are TGTGCCAGCAGGGGGGAACCCTACGAGCAGTACTTC. The V gene is TRBV2, the J gene TRBJ2-7; either TRBD1 or TRBD2 may supply D (5 bases each). The CDR3 totals 12 residues. V was cut by 6 bases and J by 2 bases, with 8 bases left in between. Per the germline V gene, CDR1 is SNHLY and CDR2 is FYNNEI.

This chain connects TRBV12-3 or TRBV12-4 to TRBJ2-5, with TRBD1 matching 9 bases. This CDR3 is 16 amino acids long. J was trimmed by 5 bases and V by 2 bases; bases with no gene match: 9. The CDR3 sequence is CASSLRTGAFLETQYF. The CDR3, as DNA: TGTGCCAGCAGTTTACGGACAGGGGCCTTTCTGGAGACCCAGTACTTC.

This clonotype was recorded at least ten times. The chain links TRBV12-3 or TRBV12-4 to TRBJ1-2; D gene ambiguous. With 2 bases removed from V and 7 bases from J, the gap between germline ends came to 8 bases. This CDR3 is 12 amino acids long. The CDR3, as DNA: TGTGCCAGCAGTTTAAGAGTGGGTGGCTACACCTTC. Its translation: CASSLRVGGYTF.

Ten or more counts support this clonotype. This sequence joins TRBV6-1 and TRBJ1-5; a possible D gene is TRBD1 (6 bases). There are 17 residues in the CDR3. Germline lookup yields CDR1 MNHNS and CDR2 SASEGT. The ends were cut back, 3 bases at V and 0 bases at J, with 15 bases in the middle. The CDR3 region is CASSEIPGTTSNQPQHF. In DNA form, the CDR3 reads TGTGCCAGCAGTGAGATTCCCGGGACAACTAGCAATCAGCCCCAGCATTTT.